These T cell receptor beta chains were read from a single sample in a study of cytomegalovirus exposure and HLA in healthy donors. The repertoire was sequenced with immunoSEQ multiplex PCR; TCRdb's copy has only in-frame clones and lacks some. The repertoire holds about 170,000 clones, with 80% to 90% as singletons. Input material: PBMCs. The receptors were gathered from a male donor in good health and CMV-seronegative. CDR3s include the opening cysteine and the closing phenylalanine or tryptophan. Fields, in order: D gene, clone size, J gene, V gene, CDR3 protein, CDR3 DNA. A D gene is named only where the DNA matches it firmly. Expanded clones are given a class, and other clones once, few, many or no size at all.

D gene: .
clone size: .
J gene: TRBJ1-4
V gene: TRBV10-1
CDR3 protein: CASSESSDGTNAEKLFF
CDR3 DNA: TGCGCCAGCAGTGAGTCCTCCGACGGAACTAATGCTGAAAAACTGTTTTTT

D gene: .
clone size: .
J gene: TRBJ2-3
V gene: TRBV2
CDR3 protein: CASSKQGFPTDTQYF
CDR3 DNA: TGTGCCAGCAGCAAACAGGGATTCCCCACAGATACGCAGTATTTT

D gene: TRBD1
clone size: .
J gene: TRBJ2-7
V gene: TRBV5-4
CDR3 protein: CASSPGQGRYEQYF
CDR3 DNA: TGTGCCAGCAGCCCAGGACAGGGTAGGTACGAGCAGTACTTC

D gene: .
clone size: .
J gene: TRBJ1-1
V gene: TRBV9
CDR3 protein: CASSARGGGTEAFF
CDR3 DNA: TGTGCCAGCAGCGCCCGTGGGGGCGGGACTGAAGCTTTCTTT

D gene: .
clone size: .
J gene: TRBJ2-5
V gene: TRBV7-9
CDR3 protein: CASSTGSQETQYF
CDR3 DNA: TGTGCCAGCAGCACGGGATCACAAGAGACCCAGTACTTC

D gene: TRBD1
clone size: once
J gene: TRBJ1-5
V gene: TRBV9
CDR3 protein: CASSAGTGDNQPQHF
CDR3 DNA: TGTGCCAGCAGCGCCGGGACAGGGGACAATCAGCCCCAGCATTTT

D gene: TRBD2
clone size: .
J gene: TRBJ2-1
V gene: TRBV9
CDR3 protein: CASSVGLAGYEQFF
CDR3 DNA: TGTGCCAGCAGCGTAGGACTAGCGGGCTATGAGCAGTTCTTC

D gene: .
clone size: .
J gene: TRBJ2-7
V gene: TRBV4-1
CDR3 protein: CASSQEGRASSYEQYF
CDR3 DNA: TGCGCCAGCAGCCAGGAGGGCAGGGCCAGCTCCTACGAGCAGTACTTC

D gene: TRBD1
clone size: .
J gene: TRBJ1-1
V gene: TRBV19
CDR3 protein: CASSTPGQGVGNTEAFF
CDR3 DNA: TGTGCCAGTAGTACCCCGGGACAGGGGGTCGGGAACACTGAAGCTTTCTTT

D gene: .
clone size: few
J gene: TRBJ1-3
V gene: TRBV4-1
CDR3 protein: CASSQDPGVVGNTIYF
CDR3 DNA: TGCGCCAGCAGCCAAGATCCCGGGGTGGTAGGAAACACCATATATTTT

D gene: .
clone size: .
J gene: TRBJ1-2
V gene: TRBV9
CDR3 protein: CASSGAAAYGYTF
CDR3 DNA: TGTGCCAGCAGCGGGGCAGCCGCCTATGGCTACACCTTC

D gene: .
clone size: .
J gene: TRBJ1-5
V gene: TRBV28
CDR3 protein: CASSSAGRLGNQPQHF
CDR3 DNA: TGTGCCAGCAGTTCTGCAGGGAGGTTGGGCAATCAGCCCCAGCATTTT

D gene: .
clone size: .
J gene: TRBJ2-1
V gene: TRBV5-1
CDR3 protein: CASSLGGLQNEQFF
CDR3 DNA: TGCGCCAGCAGCTTGGGCGGACTTCAGAATGAGCAGTTCTTC

D gene: TRBD2
clone size: .
J gene: TRBJ2-7
V gene: TRBV29-1
CDR3 protein: CSVAIAPGGEQYF
CDR3 DNA: TGCAGCGTTGCCATCGCCCCGGGAGGCGAGCAGTACTTC

D gene: TRBD2
clone size: .
J gene: TRBJ2-5
V gene: TRBV5-1
CDR3 protein: CASSPRGSGTLQETQYF
CDR3 DNA: TGCGCCAGCAGCCCCCGGGGTAGCGGGACCCTCCAAGAGACCCAGTACTTC

D gene: TRBD1
clone size: .
J gene: TRBJ2-1
V gene: TRBV6-1
CDR3 protein: CASSARDRVNNEQFF
CDR3 DNA: TGTGCCAGCAGCGCCCGGGACAGGGTAAACAATGAGCAGTTCTTC

D gene: TRBD2
clone size: once
J gene: TRBJ2-1
V gene: TRBV2
CDR3 protein: CASSEVAGSSYNEQFF
CDR3 DNA: TGTGCCAGCAGTGAAGTAGCGGGAAGCTCCTACAATGAGCAGTTCTTC

D gene: TRBD1
clone size: .
J gene: TRBJ1-2
V gene: TRBV7-9
CDR3 protein: CASSINRPGQGRGYTF
CDR3 DNA: TGTGCCAGCAGCATAAACCGACCGGGACAGGGGAGGGGCTACACCTTC

D gene: .
clone size: .
J gene: TRBJ2-7
V gene: TRBV7-2
CDR3 protein: CASSLDNPREWYF
CDR3 DNA: TGTGCCAGCAGCTTAGATAATCCTAGAGAGTGGTACTTC

D gene: .
clone size: .
J gene: TRBJ1-3
V gene: TRBV25-1
CDR3 protein: CASQGTVAGNTIYF
CDR3 DNA: TGTGCCAGCCAGGGTACGGTAGCTGGAAACACCATATATTTT

D gene: .
clone size: few
J gene: TRBJ2-7
V gene: TRBV6-6
CDR3 protein: CASSYPGSGRDEQYF
CDR3 DNA: TGTGCCAGCAGTTACCCCGGCAGCGGTAGGGACGAGCAGTACTTC

D gene: .
clone size: once
J gene: TRBJ1-1
V gene: TRBV4-1
CDR3 protein: CASSLSLNTEAFF
CDR3 DNA: TGCGCCAGCAGCCTTAGCCTGAACACTGAAGCTTTCTTT

D gene: TRBD2
clone size: .
J gene: TRBJ2-5
V gene: TRBV12-5
CDR3 protein: CASARRGETQYF
CDR3 DNA: TGTGCTAGTGCCCGGCGGGGGGAGACCCAGTACTTC

D gene: .
clone size: once
J gene: TRBJ2-3
V gene: TRBV7-2
CDR3 protein: CASSLDGGFSADTQYF
CDR3 DNA: TGTGCCAGCAGCTTAGATGGGGGGTTCTCAGCAGATACGCAGTATTTT

D gene: TRBD1
clone size: once
J gene: TRBJ2-7
V gene: TRBV15
CDR3 protein: CATSSSSGTGVPWEQYF
CDR3 DNA: TGTGCCACCAGCAGTTCCTCCGGGACAGGGGTCCCCTGGGAGCAGTACTTC

D gene: .
clone size: .
J gene: TRBJ2-3
V gene: TRBV6-5
CDR3 protein: CASSRGTGDTQYF
CDR3 DNA: TGTGCCAGCAGTCGGGGTACTGGGGATACGCAGTATTTT

D gene: TRBD2
clone size: once
J gene: TRBJ2-5
V gene: TRBV9
CDR3 protein: CASSVDPSGGLQETQYF
CDR3 DNA: TGTGCCAGCAGCGTAGATCCTAGCGGGGGGCTCCAAGAGACCCAGTACTTC

D gene: .
clone size: once
J gene: TRBJ1-1
V gene: TRBV7-3
CDR3 protein: CASSRTPADTEAFF
CDR3 DNA: TGTGCCAGCAGCCGGACACCCGCAGACACTGAAGCTTTCTTT

D gene: TRBD2
clone size: once
J gene: TRBJ2-7
V gene: TRBV4-2
CDR3 protein: CASSQRASGNYEQYF
CDR3 DNA: TGTGCCAGCAGCCAGCGGGCTAGCGGGAACTACGAGCAGTACTTC

D gene: .
clone size: .
J gene: TRBJ2-5
V gene: TRBV7-9
CDR3 protein: CASSSPRSDQETQYF
CDR3 DNA: TGTGCCAGCAGCTCCCCTCGGAGTGACCAAGAGACCCAGTACTTC

D gene: TRBD2
clone size: .
J gene: TRBJ2-1
V gene: TRBV6-1
CDR3 protein: CASRGLGSYNEQFF
CDR3 DNA: TGTGCCAGCAGGGGACTAGGCTCCTACAATGAGCAGTTCTTC

D gene: .
clone size: .
J gene: TRBJ2-2
V gene: TRBV7-7
CDR3 protein: CASSFDITGELFF
CDR3 DNA: TGTGCTAGCAGCTTCGACATAACCGGGGAGCTGTTTTTT

D gene: .
clone size: .
J gene: TRBJ1-6
V gene: TRBV10-1
CDR3 protein: CASSESSPISPYNSPLHF
CDR3 DNA: TGCGCCAGCAGTGAGTCGAGCCCCATAAGCCCCTATAATTCACCCCTCCACTTT

D gene: .
clone size: .
J gene: TRBJ1-1
V gene: TRBV19
CDR3 protein: CASSISRGDTEAFF
CDR3 DNA: TGTGCCAGTAGTATCAGCAGGGGCGACACTGAAGCTTTCTTT

D gene: .
clone size: .
J gene: TRBJ2-7
V gene: TRBV9
CDR3 protein: CASSVEPAALYEQYF
CDR3 DNA: TGTGCCAGCAGCGTAGAGCCAGCGGCGCTCTACGAGCAGTACTTC

D gene: .
clone size: .
J gene: TRBJ1-5
V gene: TRBV28
CDR3 protein: CASSLTGNQPQHF
CDR3 DNA: TGTGCCAGCAGTTTAACGGGTAATCAGCCCCAGCATTTT

D gene: TRBD1
clone size: .
J gene: TRBJ2-2
V gene: TRBV11-2
CDR3 protein: CASNYKQGPNANTGELFF
CDR3 DNA: TGTGCCAGCAACTATAAACAGGGGCCGAACGCGAACACCGGGGAGCTGTTTTTT

D gene: .
clone size: .
J gene: TRBJ1-2
V gene: TRBV5-5
CDR3 protein: CASSLALNGYTF
CDR3 DNA: TGTGCCAGCAGCTTGGCCTTAAATGGCTACACCTTC

D gene: .
clone size: .
J gene: TRBJ2-3
V gene: TRBV7-8
CDR3 protein: CASSPAGAVRKSTTDTQYF
CDR3 DNA: TGTGCCAGCAGCCCGGCCGGAGCGGTCAGAAAAAGTACAACAGATACGCAGTATTTT

D gene: TRBD2
clone size: .
J gene: TRBJ2-1
V gene: TRBV18
CDR3 protein: CASSPPRLAGGLHEQFF
CDR3 DNA: TGTGCCAGCTCGCCTCCCAGACTAGCGGGGGGGCTGCATGAGCAGTTCTTC

D gene: .
clone size: once
J gene: TRBJ2-5
V gene: TRBV6-4
CDR3 protein: CASSRTGMETQYF
CDR3 DNA: TGTGCCAGCTCCCGTACGGGTATGGAGACCCAGTACTTC

D gene: TRBD1
clone size: few
J gene: TRBJ1-1
V gene: TRBV19
CDR3 protein: CASSEGQGNTEAFF
CDR3 DNA: TGTGCCAGTAGTGAGGGACAGGGGAACACTGAAGCTTTCTTT

D gene: .
clone size: .
J gene: TRBJ2-2
V gene: TRBV4-3
CDR3 protein: CASSQVLAANTGELFF
CDR3 DNA: TGCGCCAGCAGCCAAGTTCTGGCGGCGAACACCGGGGAGCTGTTTTTT

D gene: TRBD1
clone size: .
J gene: TRBJ2-5
V gene: TRBV30
CDR3 protein: CAWSAHRGEGETQYF
CDR3 DNA: TGTGCCTGGAGTGCCCACAGGGGAGAGGGAGAGACCCAGTACTTC

D gene: .
clone size: .
J gene: TRBJ1-1
V gene: TRBV7-2
CDR3 protein: CASSLSPGTNTEAFF
CDR3 DNA: TGTGCCAGCAGCTTGAGCCCGGGAACGAACACTGAAGCTTTCTTT

D gene: .
clone size: few
J gene: TRBJ1-4
V gene: TRBV5-6
CDR3 protein: CASSLGVRTNEKLFF
CDR3 DNA: TGTGCCAGCAGCTTGGGCGTCAGGACTAATGAAAAACTGTTTTTT

D gene: .
clone size: .
J gene: TRBJ1-5
V gene: TRBV5-6
CDR3 protein: CASSWRGAINQPQHF
CDR3 DNA: TGTGCCAGCAGCTGGCGGGGGGCTATCAATCAGCCCCAGCATTTT

D gene: TRBD1
clone size: .
J gene: TRBJ2-7
V gene: TRBV27
CDR3 protein: CASSLGDRRIPSYEQYF
CDR3 DNA: TGTGCCAGCAGTTTGGGGGACAGGCGAATCCCCTCCTACGAGCAGTACTTC

D gene: TRBD1
clone size: .
J gene: TRBJ2-5
V gene: TRBV5-4
CDR3 protein: CASSPLGTGGLETQYF
CDR3 DNA: TGTGCCAGCAGCCCTTTAGGGACAGGGGGCTTGGAGACCCAGTACTTC

D gene: TRBD1
clone size: once
J gene: TRBJ2-1
V gene: TRBV29-1
CDR3 protein: CSTLGFRQGDYNEQFF
CDR3 DNA: TGCAGCACACTAGGATTCCGACAGGGAGACTACAATGAGCAGTTCTTC

D gene: TRBD2
clone size: .
J gene: TRBJ2-1
V gene: TRBV9
CDR3 protein: CASSVATSASSYNEQFF
CDR3 DNA: TGTGCCAGCAGCGTAGCCACTAGCGCTAGCTCCTACAATGAGCAGTTCTTC

D gene: .
clone size: .
J gene: TRBJ1-1
V gene: TRBV19
CDR3 protein: CASSILGAVGNTEAFF
CDR3 DNA: TGTGCCAGTAGTATATTGGGGGCCGTGGGGAACACTGAAGCTTTCTTT

D gene: TRBD1
clone size: .
J gene: TRBJ1-2
V gene: TRBV7-6
CDR3 protein: CASSSLTGDYGYTF
CDR3 DNA: TGTGCCAGCAGCTCCCTGACAGGGGACTATGGCTACACCTTC

D gene: TRBD2
clone size: .
J gene: TRBJ2-5
V gene: TRBV4-2
CDR3 protein: CASSQDRATSRATEETQYF
CDR3 DNA: TGTGCCAGCAGCCAAGATCGGGCGACTAGCCGCGCGACTGAGGAGACCCAGTACTTC